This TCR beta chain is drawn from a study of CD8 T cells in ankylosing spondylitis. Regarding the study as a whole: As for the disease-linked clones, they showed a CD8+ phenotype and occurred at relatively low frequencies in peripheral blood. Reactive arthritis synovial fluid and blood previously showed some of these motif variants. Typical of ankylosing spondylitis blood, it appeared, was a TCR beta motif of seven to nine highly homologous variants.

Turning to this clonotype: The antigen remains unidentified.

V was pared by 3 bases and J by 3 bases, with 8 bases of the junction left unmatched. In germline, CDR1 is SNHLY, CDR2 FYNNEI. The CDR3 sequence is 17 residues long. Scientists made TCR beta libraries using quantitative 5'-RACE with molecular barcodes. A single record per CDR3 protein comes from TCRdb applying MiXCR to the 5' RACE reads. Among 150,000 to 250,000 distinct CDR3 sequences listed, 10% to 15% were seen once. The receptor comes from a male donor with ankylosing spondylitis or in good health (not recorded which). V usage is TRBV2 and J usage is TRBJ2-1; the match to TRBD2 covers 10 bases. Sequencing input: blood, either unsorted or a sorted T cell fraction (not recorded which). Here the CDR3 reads CASSEELAGVYYNEQFF. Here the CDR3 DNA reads TGTGCCAGCAGTGAGGAGCTAGCGGGAGTGTACTACAATGAGCAGTTCTTC.